A single T cell receptor (beta chain) is shown here with its context. The data belong to a study of T cell responses to AZD1222 COVID-19 vaccine. Method: immunoSEQ multiplex PCR; TCRdb's copy keeps in-frame clones and lacks some. The data contain tens of thousands of clones, around 80% of them singletons. The germline V gene has CDR1 SGHRS and CDR2 YFSETQ. This CDR3 has 16 amino acids. V lost 3 bases, J lost 3 bases, and 18 bases lay in between. This receptor was identified in an adult in good health. The starting material was peripheral blood, obtained on day 0 of AZD1222 vaccination. This chain links TRBV5-1 with TRBJ1-2, with D possibly TRBD1 on 5 matching bases. The CDR3 sequence is CASSSPTGEADYGYTF. The CDR3, as DNA: TGCGCCAGCAGCTCCCCGACGGGGGAGGCCGACTATGGCTACACCTTC. The full variable domain, completed using reference TRBV5-1 and TRBJ1-2, is KAGVTQTPRYLIKTRGQQVTLSCSPISGHRSVSWYQQTPGQGLQFLFEYFSETQRNKGNFPGRFSGRQFSNSRSEMNVSTLELGDSALYLCASSSPTGEADYGYTFGSGTRLTVV.